The present TCR beta chain was sequenced within a study of blood T cell repertoires in COVID-19. Looking at the study overall: There were acute and convalescent COVID-19 samples, and they came from the United States, Italy and Spain. T cells, B-cell-depleted T cells, or PBMCs provided the cDNA or gDNA that served as material.

The protocol was immunoSEQ multiplex PCR, while the TCRdb copy is restricted to in-frame clones and leaves out a portion. The sample comprises 65,000 or so clones, around 90% of which are singletons, and around 10% rests with the top ten. Trimming cost V 4 bases and J 2 bases, with 13 bases left between them. This CDR3 is 15 amino acids long. CDR1 is LNHNV and CDR2 is YYDKDF in the germline V gene (reference sequence). The receptor's source is a human donor with acute or convalescent COVID-19. The donor label of this sample is uncertain. The chain couples TRBV15 to TRBJ2-3; unclear D gene. The material sequenced was peripheral blood. Here the CDR3 DNA reads TGTGCCACCAGCATACGCGGAGTATACACAGATACGCAGTATTTT. Amino acid sequence: CATSIRGVYTDTQYF.